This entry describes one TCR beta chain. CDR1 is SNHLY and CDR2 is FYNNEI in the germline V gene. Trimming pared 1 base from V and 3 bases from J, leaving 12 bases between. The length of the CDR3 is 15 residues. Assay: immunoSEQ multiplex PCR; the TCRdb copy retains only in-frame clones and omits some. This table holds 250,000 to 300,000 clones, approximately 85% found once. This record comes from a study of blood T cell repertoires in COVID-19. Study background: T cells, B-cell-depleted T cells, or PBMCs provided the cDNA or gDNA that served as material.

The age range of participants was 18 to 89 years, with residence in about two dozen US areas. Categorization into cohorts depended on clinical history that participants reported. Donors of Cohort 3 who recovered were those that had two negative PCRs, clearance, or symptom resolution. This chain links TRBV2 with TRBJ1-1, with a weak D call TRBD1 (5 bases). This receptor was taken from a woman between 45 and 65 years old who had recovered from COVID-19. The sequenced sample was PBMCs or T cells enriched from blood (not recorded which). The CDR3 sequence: CASSEGGGQDTEAFF. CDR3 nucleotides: TGTGCCAGCAGTGAAGGGGGGGGTCAGGACACTGAAGCTTTCTTT.